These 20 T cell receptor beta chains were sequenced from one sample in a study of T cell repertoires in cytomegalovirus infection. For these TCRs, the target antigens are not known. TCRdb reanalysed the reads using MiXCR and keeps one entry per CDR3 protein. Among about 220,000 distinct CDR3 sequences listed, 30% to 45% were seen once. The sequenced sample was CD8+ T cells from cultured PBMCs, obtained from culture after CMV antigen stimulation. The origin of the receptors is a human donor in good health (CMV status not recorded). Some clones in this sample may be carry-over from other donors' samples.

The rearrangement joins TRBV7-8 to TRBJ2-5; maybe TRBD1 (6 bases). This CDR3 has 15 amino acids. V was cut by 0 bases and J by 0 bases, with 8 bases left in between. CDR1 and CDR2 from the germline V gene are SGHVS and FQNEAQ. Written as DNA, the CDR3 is TGTGCCAGCAGCTTAGCCGCAGGGGACCAAGAGACCCAGTACTTC. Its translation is CASSLAAGDQETQYF.

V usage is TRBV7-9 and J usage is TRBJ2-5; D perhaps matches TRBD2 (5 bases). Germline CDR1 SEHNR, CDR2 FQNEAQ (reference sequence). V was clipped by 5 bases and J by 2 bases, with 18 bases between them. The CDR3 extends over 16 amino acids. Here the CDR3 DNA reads TGTGCCAGCAGCCTCCCGGACGGGGAACCTCAAGAGACCCAGTACTTC. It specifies CASSLPDGEPQETQYF.

The chain's CDR3 is CASTGEGVRQPLFDGYTF. The DNA of the CDR3 is TGTGCCAGCACTGGCGAGGGGGTCAGACAGCCCCTTTTCGATGGCTACACCTTC. The chain recombines TRBV27 with TRBJ1-2; D possibly corresponds to TRBD1 (6 bases). The CDR3 totals 18 residues. From germline, CDR1 is MNHEY and CDR2 SMNVEV (reference sequence). V shed 7 bases and J shed 6 bases, with 30 bases lying between them.

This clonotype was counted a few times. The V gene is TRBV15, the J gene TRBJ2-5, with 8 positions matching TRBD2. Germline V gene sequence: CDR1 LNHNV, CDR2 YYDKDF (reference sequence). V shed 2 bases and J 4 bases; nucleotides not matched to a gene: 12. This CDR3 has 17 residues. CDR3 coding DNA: TGTGCCACCAGCAGACTGGCGGGGGGCCTTGCCCGAGAGACCCAGTACTTC. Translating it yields CATSRLAGGLARETQYF.

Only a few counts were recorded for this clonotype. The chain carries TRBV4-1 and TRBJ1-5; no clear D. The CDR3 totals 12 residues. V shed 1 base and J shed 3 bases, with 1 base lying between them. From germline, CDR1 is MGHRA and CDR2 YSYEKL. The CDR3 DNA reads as TGCGCCAGCAGCCAAGCCAATCAGCCCCAGCATTTT. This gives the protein CASSQANQPQHF.

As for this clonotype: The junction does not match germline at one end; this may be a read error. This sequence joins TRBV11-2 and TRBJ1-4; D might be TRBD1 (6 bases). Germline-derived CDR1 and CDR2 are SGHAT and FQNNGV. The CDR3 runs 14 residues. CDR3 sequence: CASIRVGHNEKLFF. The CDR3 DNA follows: TGTGCAAGCATCCGAGTGGGACATAATGAAAAACTGTTTTTT.

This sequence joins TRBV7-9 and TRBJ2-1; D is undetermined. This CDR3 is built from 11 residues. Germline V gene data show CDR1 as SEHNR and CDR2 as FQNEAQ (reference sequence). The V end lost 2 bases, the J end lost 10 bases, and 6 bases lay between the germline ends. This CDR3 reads CASSLPDEQFF. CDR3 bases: TGTGCCAGCAGCTTACCGGACGAGCAGTTCTTC.

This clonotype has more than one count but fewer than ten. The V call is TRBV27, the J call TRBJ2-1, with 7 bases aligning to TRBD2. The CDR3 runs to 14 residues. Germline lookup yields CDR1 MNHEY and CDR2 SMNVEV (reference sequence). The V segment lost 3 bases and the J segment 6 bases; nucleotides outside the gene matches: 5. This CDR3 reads CASSLTSMINEQFF. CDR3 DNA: TGTGCCAGCAGTTTGACTAGCATGATCAATGAGCAGTTCTTC.

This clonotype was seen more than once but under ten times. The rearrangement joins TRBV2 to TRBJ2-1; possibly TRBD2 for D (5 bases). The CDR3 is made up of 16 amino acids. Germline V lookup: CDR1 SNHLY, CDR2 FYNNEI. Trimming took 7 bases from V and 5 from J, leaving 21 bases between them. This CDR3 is CASKLKEVSANNEQFF. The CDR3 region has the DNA TGTGCCAGCAAGCTTAAGGAGGTTAGCGCGAACAATGAGCAGTTCTTC.

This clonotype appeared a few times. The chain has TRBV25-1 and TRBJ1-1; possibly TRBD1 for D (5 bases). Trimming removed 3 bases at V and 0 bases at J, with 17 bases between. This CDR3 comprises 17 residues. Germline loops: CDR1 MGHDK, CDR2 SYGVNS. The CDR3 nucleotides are TGTGCCAGCAGTGACCCGACGGAAAGGGGATTGAACACTGAAGCTTTCTTT. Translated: CASSDPTERGLNTEAFF.

The CDR3 nucleotides are TGCGCCAGCAGCCAAGCTCAGAGAGGGCCCCAGCATTTT. As protein: CASSQAQRGPQHF. The chain carries TRBV4-1 and TRBJ1-5; no firm D call. The CDR3 consists of 13 residues. The V gene lost 1 base and the J gene lost 9 bases, with 10 bases spanning the gap. Per germline, CDR1 MGHRA and CDR2 YSYEKL.

This chain's CDR3 is CASSLLGATGTSGSGQETQYF. The CDR3 region has the DNA TGCGCCAGCAGCCTCTTGGGAGCCACCGGGACTAGCGGGAGCGGCCAAGAGACCCAGTACTTC. The V and J genes are TRBV4-1 and TRBJ2-5, with 14 bases aligning to TRBD2. V lost 4 bases to trimming and J lost 1 base; unmatched junction nucleotides: 17. CDR1 and CDR2 from the germline V gene are MGHRA and YSYEKL. The CDR3 loop spans 21 amino acids.

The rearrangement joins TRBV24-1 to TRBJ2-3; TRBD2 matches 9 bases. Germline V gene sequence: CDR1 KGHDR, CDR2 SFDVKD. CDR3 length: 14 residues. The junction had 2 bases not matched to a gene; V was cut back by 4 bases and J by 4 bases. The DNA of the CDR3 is TGTGCCACCAGTGACGCGGGAGGGCCAGATACGCAGTATTTT. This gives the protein CATSDAGGPDTQYF.

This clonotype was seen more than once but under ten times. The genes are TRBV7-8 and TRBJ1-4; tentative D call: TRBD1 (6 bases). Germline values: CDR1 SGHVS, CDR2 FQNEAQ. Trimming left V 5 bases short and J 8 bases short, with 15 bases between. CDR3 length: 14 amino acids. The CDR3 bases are TGTGCCAGCAGCGCGGGGACACGGAACGAAAAACTGTTTTTT. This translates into CASSAGTRNEKLFF.

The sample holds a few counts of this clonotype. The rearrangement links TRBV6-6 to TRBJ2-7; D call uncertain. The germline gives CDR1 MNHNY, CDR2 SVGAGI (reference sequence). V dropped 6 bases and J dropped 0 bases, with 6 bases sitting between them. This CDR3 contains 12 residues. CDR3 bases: TGTGCCAGCAGAGAGAGCTCCTACGAGCAGTACTTC. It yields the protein CASRESSYEQYF.

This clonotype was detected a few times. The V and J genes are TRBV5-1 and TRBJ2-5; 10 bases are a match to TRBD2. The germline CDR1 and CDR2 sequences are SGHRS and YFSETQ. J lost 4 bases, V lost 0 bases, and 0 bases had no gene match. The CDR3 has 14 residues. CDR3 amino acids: CASSLASGRETQYF. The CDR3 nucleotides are TGCGCCAGCAGCTTGGCTAGCGGGAGAGAGACCCAGTACTTC.

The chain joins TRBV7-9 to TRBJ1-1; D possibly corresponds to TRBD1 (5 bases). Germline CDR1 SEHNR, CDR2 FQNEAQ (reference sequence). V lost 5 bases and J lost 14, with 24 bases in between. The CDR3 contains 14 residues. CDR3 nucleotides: TGTGCCAGCAGCCCGGGGGAGCGGTCCGAGAGGGTGTTCTTT. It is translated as CASSPGERSERVFF. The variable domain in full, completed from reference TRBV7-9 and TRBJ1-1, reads DTGVSQNPRHKITKRGQNVTFRCDPISEHNRLYWYRQTLGQGPEFLTYFQNEAQLEKSRLLSDRFSAERPKGSFSTLEIQRTEQGDSAMYLCASSPGERSERVFFGQGTRLTVV.

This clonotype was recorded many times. In nucleotides, the CDR3 is TGTGCCAGCAGCGCGGGGTCCCTCCTGAACAATGAGCAGTTCTTC. Amino acid sequence: CASSAGSLLNNEQFF. The chain recombines TRBV5-4 with TRBJ2-1, with a weak D call TRBD2 (6 bases). The CDR3 spans 15 residues. Germline-derived CDR1 and CDR2 are SGHNT and YYREEE (reference sequence). V lost 4 bases and J lost 5, with 16 bases in between.

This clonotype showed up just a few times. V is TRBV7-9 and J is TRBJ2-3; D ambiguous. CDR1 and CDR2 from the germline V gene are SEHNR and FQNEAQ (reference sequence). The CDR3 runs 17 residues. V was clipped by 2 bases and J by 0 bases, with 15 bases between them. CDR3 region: CASSLLPRLTSTDTQYF. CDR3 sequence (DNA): TGTGCCAGCAGCTTATTACCGCGTCTGACGAGCACAGATACGCAGTATTTT.

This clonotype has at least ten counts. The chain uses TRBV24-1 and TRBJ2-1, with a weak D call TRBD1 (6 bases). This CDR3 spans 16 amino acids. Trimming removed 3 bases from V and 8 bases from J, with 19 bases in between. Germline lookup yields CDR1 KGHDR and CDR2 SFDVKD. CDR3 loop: CATSDPGQSQHDEQFF. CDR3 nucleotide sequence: TGTGCCACCAGTGATCCCGGACAGAGCCAGCATGATGAGCAGTTCTTC.